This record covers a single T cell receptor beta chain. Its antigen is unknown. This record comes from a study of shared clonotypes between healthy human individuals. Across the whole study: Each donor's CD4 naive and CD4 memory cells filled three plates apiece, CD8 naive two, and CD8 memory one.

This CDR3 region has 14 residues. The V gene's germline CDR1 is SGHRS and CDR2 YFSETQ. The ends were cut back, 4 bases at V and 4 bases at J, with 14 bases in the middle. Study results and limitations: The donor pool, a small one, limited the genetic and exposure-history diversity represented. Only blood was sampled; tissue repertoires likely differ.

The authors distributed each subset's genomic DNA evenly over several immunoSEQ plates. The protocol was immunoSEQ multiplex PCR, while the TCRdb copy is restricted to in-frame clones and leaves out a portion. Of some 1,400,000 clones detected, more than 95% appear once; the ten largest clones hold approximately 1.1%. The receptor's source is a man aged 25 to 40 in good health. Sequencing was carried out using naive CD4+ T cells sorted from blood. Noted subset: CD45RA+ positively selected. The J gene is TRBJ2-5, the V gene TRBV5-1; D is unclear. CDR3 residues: CASSPAPARETQYF. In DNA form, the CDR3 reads TGCGCCAGCAGCCCGGCCCCGGCCCGAGAGACCCAGTACTTC. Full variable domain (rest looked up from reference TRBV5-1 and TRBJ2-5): KAGVTQTPRYLIKTRGQQVTLSCSPISGHRSVSWYQQTPGQGLQFLFEYFSETQRNKGNFPGRFSGRQFSNSRSEMNVSTLELGDSALYLCASSPAPARETQYFGPGTRLLVL.